The table lists the clone carrying this T cell receptor beta chain with a few counts. As TCR cDNA was made by 5'RACE template switching, a universal primer site and UMIs were added. Each CDR3 protein is one row after TCRdb ran MiXCR on the 5' RACE reads. The repertoire holds 150,000 or so distinct CDR3 sequences, with roughly 9% as singletons. The sample originates from a study of T cells after yellow fever vaccination. About the study: Fractions of limited cellularity were prepared by means of SMART-Seq v4 Ultra Low Input.

V lost 3 bases, J lost 3 bases, and 4 bases stayed unmatched. Germline-derived CDR1 and CDR2 are LNHDA and SQIVND (reference sequence). CDR3 size: 15 residues. This specimen consisted of CD8+ T cells sorted from PBMCs, obtained 45 days after the yellow fever booster vaccination. The TCR comes from a man aged 18-30 years who received the YFV17D yellow fever vaccine. The V gene is TRBV19, the J gene TRBJ2-7; 11 bases align to TRBD1. This chain's CDR3 is CASSIGQGAVYEQYF. The CDR3 DNA sequence: TGTGCCAGTAGTATCGGACAGGGGGCGGTCTACGAGCAGTACTTC.